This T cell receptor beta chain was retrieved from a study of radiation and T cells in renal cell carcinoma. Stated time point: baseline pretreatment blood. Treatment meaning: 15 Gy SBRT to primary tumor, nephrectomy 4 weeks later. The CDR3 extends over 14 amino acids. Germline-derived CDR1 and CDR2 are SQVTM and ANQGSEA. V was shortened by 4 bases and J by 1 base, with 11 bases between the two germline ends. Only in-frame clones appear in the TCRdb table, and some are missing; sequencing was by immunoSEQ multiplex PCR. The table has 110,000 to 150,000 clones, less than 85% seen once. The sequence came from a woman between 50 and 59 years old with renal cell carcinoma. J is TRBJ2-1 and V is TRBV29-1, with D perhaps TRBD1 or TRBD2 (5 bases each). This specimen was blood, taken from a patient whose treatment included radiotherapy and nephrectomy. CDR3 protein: CSVVYGGSYNEQFF. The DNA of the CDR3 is TGCAGCGTTGTCTATGGGGGATCCTACAATGAGCAGTTCTTC.